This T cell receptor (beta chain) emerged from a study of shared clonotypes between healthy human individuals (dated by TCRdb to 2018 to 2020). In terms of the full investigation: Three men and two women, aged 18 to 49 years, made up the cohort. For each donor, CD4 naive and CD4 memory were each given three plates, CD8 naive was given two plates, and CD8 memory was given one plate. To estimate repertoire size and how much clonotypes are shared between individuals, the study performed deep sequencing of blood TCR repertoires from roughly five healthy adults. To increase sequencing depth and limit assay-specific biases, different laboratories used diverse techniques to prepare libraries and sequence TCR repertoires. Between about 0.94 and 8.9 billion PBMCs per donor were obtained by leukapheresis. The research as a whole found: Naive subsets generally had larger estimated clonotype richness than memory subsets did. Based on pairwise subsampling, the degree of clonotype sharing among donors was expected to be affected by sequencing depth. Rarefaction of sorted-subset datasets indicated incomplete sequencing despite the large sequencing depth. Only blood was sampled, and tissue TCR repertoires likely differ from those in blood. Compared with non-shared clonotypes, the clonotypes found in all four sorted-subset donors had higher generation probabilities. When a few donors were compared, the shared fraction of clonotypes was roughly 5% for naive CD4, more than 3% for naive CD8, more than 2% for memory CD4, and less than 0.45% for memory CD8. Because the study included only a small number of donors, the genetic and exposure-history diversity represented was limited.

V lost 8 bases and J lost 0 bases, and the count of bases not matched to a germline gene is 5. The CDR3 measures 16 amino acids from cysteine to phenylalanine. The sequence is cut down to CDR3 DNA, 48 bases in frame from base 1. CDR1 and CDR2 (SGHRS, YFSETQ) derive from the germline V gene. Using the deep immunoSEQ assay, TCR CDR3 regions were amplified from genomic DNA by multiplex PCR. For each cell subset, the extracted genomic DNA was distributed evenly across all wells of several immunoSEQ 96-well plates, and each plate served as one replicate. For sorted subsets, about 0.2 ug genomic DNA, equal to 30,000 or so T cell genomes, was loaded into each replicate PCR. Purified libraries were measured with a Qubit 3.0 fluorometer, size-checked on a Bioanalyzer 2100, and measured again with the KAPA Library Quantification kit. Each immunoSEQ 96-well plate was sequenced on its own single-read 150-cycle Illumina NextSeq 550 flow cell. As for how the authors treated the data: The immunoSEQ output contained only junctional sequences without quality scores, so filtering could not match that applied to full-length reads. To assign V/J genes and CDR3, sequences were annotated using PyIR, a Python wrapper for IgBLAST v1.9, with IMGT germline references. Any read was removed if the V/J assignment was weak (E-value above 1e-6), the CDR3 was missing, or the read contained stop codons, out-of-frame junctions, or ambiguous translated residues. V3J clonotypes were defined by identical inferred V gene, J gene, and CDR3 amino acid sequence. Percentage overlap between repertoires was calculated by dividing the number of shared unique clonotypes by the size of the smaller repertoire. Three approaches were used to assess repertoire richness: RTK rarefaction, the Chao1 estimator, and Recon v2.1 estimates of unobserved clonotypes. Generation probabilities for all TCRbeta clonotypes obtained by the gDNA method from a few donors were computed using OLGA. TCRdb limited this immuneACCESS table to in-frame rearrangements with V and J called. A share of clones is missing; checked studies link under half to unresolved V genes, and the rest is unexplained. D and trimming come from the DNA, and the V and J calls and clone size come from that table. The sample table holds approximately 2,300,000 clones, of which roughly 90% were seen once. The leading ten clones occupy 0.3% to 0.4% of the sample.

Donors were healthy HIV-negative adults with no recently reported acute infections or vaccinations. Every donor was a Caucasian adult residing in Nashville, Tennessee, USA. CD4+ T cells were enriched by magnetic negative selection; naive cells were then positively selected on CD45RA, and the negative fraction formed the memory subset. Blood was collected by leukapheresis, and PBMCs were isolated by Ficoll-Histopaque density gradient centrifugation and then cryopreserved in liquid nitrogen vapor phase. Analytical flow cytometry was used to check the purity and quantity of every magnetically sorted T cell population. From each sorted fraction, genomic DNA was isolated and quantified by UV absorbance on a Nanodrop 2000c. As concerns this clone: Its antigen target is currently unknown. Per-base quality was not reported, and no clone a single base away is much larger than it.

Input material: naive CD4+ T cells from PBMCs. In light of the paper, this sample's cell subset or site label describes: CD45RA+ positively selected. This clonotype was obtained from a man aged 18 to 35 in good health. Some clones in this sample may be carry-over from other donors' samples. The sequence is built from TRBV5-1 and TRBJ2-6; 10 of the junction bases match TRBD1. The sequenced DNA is TGCGCCAGTGGGACAGGGGTCCTCTCTGGGGCCAACGTCCTGACTTTC. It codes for CASGTGVLSGANVLTF.